This T cell receptor beta chain is from a study of esophageal squamous cell carcinoma under preoperative chemotherapy. Findings and caveats of the study: Peripheral T cells migrating into the tumor appeared to partly supply post-treatment tumor-infiltrating lymphocytes. Tumor-infiltrating lymphocytes showed no significant post-chemotherapy TCR diversity increase, unlike peripheral T cells.

The CDR3 covers 15 residues. Germline CDR1 SGHTA, CDR2 FQGNSA. Trimming pared 7 bases from V and 4 bases from J, leaving 17 bases between. A remark on this clonotype: Its target is not known.

As to time point: before preoperative PTX-NDP chemotherapy. Each CDR3 protein gets one entry after TCRdb re-called the PCR reads with MiXCR. The sample consists of fewer than 15,000 distinct CDR3 sequences, 45% to 55% of them appearing once. The source is a human donor with esophageal squamous cell carcinoma. The donor label of this sample is uncertain. The V gene is TRBV7-2, the J gene TRBJ2-1; no firm D call. Collection of the sample occurred from a patient given preoperative chemotherapy. The DNA for the CDR3 is TGTGCCAGCAATCACCACTTGCCACCTTACAATGAGCAGTTCTTC. Protein sequence: CASNHHLPPYNEQFF. The variable domain in full, completed from reference TRBV7-2 and TRBJ2-1, reads GAGVSQSPSNKVTEKGKDVELRCDPISGHTALYWYRQSLGQGLEFLIYFQGNSAPDKSGLPSDRFSAERTGGSVSTLTIQRTQQEDSAVYLCASNHHLPPYNEQFFGPGTRLTVL.